Listed below are T cell receptor beta chains from one sample, sequenced in a study of technical replicates of blood from a few donors. Sequencing was performed with immunoSEQ multiplex PCR; in TCRdb, only in-frame clones are kept and a portion is missing. The sample lists around 81,000 clones; approximately 80% were seen once. The sample consisted of PBMCs. These receptors were collected from a human donor in good health. Some clones in this sample may be carry-over from other donors' samples. Each CDR3 is given with its conserved first and last residue. The order of the fields is CDR3 protein, CDR3 DNA, J gene, clone size, V gene, CDR3 length, D gene. D genes are given only for firm matches. Clone size is not always given. Where it is, it says once, few, many or a class for expanded clones.

CASSLIGGAGNQPQHF,TGTGCCAGCAGTCTGATAGGGGGCGCGGGCAATCAGCCCCAGCATTTT,TRBJ1-5,NA,TRBV2,16,TRBD1
CASSLALTTSGELFF,TGTGCCAGCAGCTTAGCGCTAACTACGTCCGGGGAGCTGTTTTTT,TRBJ2-2,NA,TRBV7-9,15,NA
CASSPDSGPYF,TGTGCCAGCAGCCCGGACAGTGGGCCGTACTTC,TRBJ2-7,NA,TRBV2,11,NA
CASSLGQKNIQYF,TGTGCCAGCAGCTTGGGACAGAAAAACATTCAGTACTTC,TRBJ2-4,NA,TRBV5-4,13,NA
CASRIGQGISPLHF,TGTGCCAGCCGGATTGGACAGGGGATTTCACCCCTCCACTTT,TRBJ1-6,NA,TRBV6-5,14,TRBD1
CASKDRNNEKLFF,TGTGCCAGTAAGGACAGGAACAATGAAAAACTGTTTTTT,TRBJ1-4,NA,TRBV6-1,13,TRBD1
CSVDLGGIEAFF,TGCAGCGTTGATCTAGGAGGTATTGAAGCTTTCTTT,TRBJ1-1,NA,TRBV29-1,12,NA
CASSWDRGGNQPQHF,TGTGCCAGCAGTTGGGACAGGGGGGGCAATCAGCCCCAGCATTTT,TRBJ1-5,NA,TRBV7-9,15,TRBD1
CASSPPGTTNTEAFF,TGTGCCAGCTCACCTCCCGGGACAACAAACACTGAAGCTTTCTTT,TRBJ1-1,NA,TRBV18,15,NA
CSVASGRDYEQYF,TGCAGCGTTGCTAGCGGGAGAGACTACGAGCAGTACTTC,TRBJ2-7,NA,TRBV29-1,13,TRBD2
CSVEDRGTYEQYF,TGCAGCGTTGAGGACAGGGGGACCTACGAGCAGTACTTC,TRBJ2-7,NA,TRBV29-1,13,TRBD1
CASSSQGPSNTGELFF,TGTGCCAGCAGTTCACAGGGGCCGAGTAACACCGGGGAGCTGTTTTTT,TRBJ2-2,NA,TRBV7-6,16,TRBD1
CASSLSHRENQPQHF,TGCGCCAGCAGCCTTTCCCACAGGGAGAATCAGCCCCAGCATTTT,TRBJ1-5,NA,TRBV4-1,15,NA
CASSPRTGPNTEAFF,TGTGCCAGCAGCCCCCGGACAGGACCGAACACTGAAGCTTTCTTT,TRBJ1-1,NA,TRBV9,15,TRBD1
CASSLDGSPNQPQHF,TGCGCCAGCAGTTTGGACGGTTCCCCCAACCAGCCCCAGCATTTT,TRBJ1-5,NA,TRBV5-1,15,NA
CSVEGTSGTAYEQYF,TGCAGCGTTGAAGGGACTAGCGGGACCGCCTACGAGCAGTACTTC,TRBJ2-7,NA,TRBV29-1,15,TRBD2
CASGLGPPLANVLTF,TGTGCTAGTGGTTTGGGGCCTCCCTTGGCCAACGTCCTGACTTTC,TRBJ2-6,NA,TRBV12-5,15,NA
CASSRASGTTLAAQYF,TGTGCCAGCAGTCGGGCAAGCGGGACTACCCTTGCGGCCCAGTACTTC,TRBJ2-5,NA,TRBV28,16,TRBD2
CASSPVIRTEAFF,TGCGCCAGCAGCCCGGTCATCCGGACTGAAGCTTTCTTT,TRBJ1-1,few,TRBV4-1,13,NA
CSVVGGMNTEAFF,TGCAGCGTTGTTGGGGGCATGAACACTGAAGCTTTCTTT,TRBJ1-1,NA,TRBV29-1,13,NA
CASSQNPGLDGSPLHF,TGCGCCAGCAGCCAAAATCCGGGACTAGATGGTTCACCCCTCCACTTT,TRBJ1-6,NA,TRBV4-1,16,NA
CAISESLRDRDYEQYF,TGTGCCATCAGTGAGAGCCTCCGGGACAGGGACTACGAGCAGTACTTC,TRBJ2-7,NA,TRBV10-3,16,TRBD1
CASSQLAGGIYEQYF,TGCGCCAGCAGCCAACTAGCGGGAGGGATCTACGAGCAGTACTTC,TRBJ2-7,NA,TRBV4-1,15,TRBD2
CASSYRQGFSDEQFF,TGTGCCAGCAGCTACAGACAGGGATTTTCGGATGAGCAGTTCTTC,TRBJ2-1,NA,TRBV6-1,15,TRBD1
CASSTKRESSYNEQFF,TGTGCCAGCAGCACGAAGCGGGAAAGCTCCTACAATGAGCAGTTCTTC,TRBJ2-1,NA,TRBV11-3,16,TRBD2
CASNKEGRFAYNEQFF,TGCGCCAGCAACAAAGAGGGGCGGTTTGCCTACAATGAGCAGTTCTTC,TRBJ2-1,NA,TRBV4-1,16,NA
CASSLASGTPYEQYF,TGTGCCAGCAGCTTGGCCAGCGGGACCCCCTACGAGCAGTACTTC,TRBJ2-7,NA,TRBV5-4,15,TRBD2
CAWGGQGNGYTF,TGTGCCTGGGGAGGACAGGGAAATGGCTACACCTTC,TRBJ1-2,NA,TRBV30,12,TRBD1